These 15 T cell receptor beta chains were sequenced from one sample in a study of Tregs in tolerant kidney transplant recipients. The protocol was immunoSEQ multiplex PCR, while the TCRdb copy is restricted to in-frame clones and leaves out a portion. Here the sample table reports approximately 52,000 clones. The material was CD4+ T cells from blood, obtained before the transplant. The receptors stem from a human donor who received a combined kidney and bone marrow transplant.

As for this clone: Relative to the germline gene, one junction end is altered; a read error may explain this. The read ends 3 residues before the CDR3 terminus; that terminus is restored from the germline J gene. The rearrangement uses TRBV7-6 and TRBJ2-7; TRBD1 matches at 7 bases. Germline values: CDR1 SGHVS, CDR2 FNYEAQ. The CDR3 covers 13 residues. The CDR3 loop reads CAGSLYRGYEQYF. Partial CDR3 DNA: TGTGCCGGCAGCTTATACAGGGGTTACGAG.

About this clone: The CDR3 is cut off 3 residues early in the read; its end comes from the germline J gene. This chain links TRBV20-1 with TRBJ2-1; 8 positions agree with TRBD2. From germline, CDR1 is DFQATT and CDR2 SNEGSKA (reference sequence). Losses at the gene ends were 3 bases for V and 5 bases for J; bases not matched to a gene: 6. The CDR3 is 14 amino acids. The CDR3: CSASTTSGNNEQFF. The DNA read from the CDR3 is TGCAGTGCTAGTACTACTAGCGGAAACAATGAG.

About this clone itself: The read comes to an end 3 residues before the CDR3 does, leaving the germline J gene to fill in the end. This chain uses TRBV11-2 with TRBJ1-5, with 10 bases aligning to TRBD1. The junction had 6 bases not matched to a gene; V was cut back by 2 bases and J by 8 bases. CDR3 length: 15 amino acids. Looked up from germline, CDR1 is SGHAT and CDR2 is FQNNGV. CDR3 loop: CASSLSTGGREPQHF. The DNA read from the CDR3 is TGTGCCAGCAGCTTATCGACAGGGGGCCGAGAGCCC. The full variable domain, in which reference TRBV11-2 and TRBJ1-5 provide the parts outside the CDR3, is EAGVAQSPRYKIIEKRQSVAFWCNPISGHATLYWYQQILGQGPKLLIQFQNNGVVDDSQLPKDRFSAERLKGVDSTLKIQPAKLEDSAVYLCASSLSTGGREPQHFGDGTRLSIL.

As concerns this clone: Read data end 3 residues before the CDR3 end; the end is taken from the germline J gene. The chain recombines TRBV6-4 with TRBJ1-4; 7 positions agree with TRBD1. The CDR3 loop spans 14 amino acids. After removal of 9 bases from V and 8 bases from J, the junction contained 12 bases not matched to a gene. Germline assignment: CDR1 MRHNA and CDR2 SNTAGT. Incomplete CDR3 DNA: TGTGCCAGGGACGGCGACAGGGAAAGAGAAAAA. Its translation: CARDGDREREK. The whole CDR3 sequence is CARDGDREREKLFF.

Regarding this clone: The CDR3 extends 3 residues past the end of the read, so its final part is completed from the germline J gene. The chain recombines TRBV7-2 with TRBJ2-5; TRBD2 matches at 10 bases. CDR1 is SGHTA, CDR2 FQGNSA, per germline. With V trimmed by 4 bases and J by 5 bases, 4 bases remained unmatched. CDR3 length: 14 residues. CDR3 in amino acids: CASSSGLAEETQYF. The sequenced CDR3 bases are TGTGCCAGCAGCTCCGGACTAGCGGAGGAGACC.

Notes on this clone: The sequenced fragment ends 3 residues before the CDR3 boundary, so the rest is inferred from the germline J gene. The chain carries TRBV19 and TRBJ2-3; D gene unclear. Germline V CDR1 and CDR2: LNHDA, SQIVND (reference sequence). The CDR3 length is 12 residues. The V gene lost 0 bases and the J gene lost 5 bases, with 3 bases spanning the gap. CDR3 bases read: TGTGCCAGTAGTATAGACAGAGATACG. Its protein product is CASSIDRDT. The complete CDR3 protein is CASSIDRDTQYF. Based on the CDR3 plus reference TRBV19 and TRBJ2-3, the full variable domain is DGGITQSPKYLFRKEGQNVTLSCEQNLNHDAMYWYRQDPGQGLRLIYYSQIVNDFQKGDIAEGYSVSREKKESFPLTVTSAQKNPTAFYLCASSIDRDTQYFGPGTRLTVL.

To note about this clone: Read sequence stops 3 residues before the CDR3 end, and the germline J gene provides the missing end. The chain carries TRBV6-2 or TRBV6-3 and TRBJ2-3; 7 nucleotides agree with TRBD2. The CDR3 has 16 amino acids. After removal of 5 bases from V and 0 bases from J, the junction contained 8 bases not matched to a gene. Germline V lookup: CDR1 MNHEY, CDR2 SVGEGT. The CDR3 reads CASSPWSSGSTDTQYF. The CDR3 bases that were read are TGTGCCAGCAGTCCTTGGTCTAGCGGAAGCACAGATACG.

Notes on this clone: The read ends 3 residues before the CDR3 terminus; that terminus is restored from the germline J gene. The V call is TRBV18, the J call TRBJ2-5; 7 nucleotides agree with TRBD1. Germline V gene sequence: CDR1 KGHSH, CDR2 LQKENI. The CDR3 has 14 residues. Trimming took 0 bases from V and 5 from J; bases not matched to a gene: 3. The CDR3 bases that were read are TGTGCCAGCTCACCACCACAGGGGACGGAGACC. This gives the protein CASSPPQGTET. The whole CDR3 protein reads CASSPPQGTETQYF. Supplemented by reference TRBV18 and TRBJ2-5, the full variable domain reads NAGVMQNPRHLVRRRGQEARLRCSPMKGHSHVYWYRQLPEEGLKFMVYLQKENIIDESGMPKERFSAEFPKEGPSILRIQQVVRGDSAAYFCASSPPQGTETQYFGPGTRLLVL.

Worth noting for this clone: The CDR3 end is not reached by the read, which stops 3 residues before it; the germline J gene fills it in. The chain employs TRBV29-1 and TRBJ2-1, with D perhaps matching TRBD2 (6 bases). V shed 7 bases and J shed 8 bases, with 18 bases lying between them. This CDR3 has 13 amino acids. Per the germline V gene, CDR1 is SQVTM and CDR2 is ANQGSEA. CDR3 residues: CSASRLPGDEQFF. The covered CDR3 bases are TGCAGCGCGTCCCGATTACCGGGGGATGAG.

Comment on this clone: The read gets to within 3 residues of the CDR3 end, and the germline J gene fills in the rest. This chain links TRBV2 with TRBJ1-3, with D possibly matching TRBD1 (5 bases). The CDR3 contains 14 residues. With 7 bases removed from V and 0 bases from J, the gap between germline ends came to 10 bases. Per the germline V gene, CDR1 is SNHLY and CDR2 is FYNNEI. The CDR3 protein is CASTRQSSGNTIYF. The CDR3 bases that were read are TGTGCCAGCACCAGACAGTCCTCTGGAAACACC.

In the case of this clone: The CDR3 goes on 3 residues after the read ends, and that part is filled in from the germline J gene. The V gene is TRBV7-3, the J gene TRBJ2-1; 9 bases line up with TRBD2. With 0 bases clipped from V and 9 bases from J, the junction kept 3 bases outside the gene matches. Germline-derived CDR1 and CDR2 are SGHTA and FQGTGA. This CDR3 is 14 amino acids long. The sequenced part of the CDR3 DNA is TGTGCCAGCAGCTTAACGTTAGCGGGAGCTGAG. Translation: CASSLTLAGAE. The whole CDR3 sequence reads CASSLTLAGAEQFF.

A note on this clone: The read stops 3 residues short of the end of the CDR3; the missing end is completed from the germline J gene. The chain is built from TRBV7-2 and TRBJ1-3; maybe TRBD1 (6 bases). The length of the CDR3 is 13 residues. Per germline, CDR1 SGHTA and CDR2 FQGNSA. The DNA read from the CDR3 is TGTGCCAGCAGCTTCCTACAGGGAAGGACC. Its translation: CASSFLQGRT. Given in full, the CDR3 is CASSFLQGRTIYF.

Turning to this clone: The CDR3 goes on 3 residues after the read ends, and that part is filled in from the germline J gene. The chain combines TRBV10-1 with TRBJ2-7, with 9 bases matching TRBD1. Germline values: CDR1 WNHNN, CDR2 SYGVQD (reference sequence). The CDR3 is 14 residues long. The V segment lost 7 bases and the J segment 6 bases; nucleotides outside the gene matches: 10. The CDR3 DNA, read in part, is TGCGCCAGCATTACAGGGACAGGGTCGGTCGAG. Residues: CASITGTGSVE. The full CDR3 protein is CASITGTGSVEQYF.

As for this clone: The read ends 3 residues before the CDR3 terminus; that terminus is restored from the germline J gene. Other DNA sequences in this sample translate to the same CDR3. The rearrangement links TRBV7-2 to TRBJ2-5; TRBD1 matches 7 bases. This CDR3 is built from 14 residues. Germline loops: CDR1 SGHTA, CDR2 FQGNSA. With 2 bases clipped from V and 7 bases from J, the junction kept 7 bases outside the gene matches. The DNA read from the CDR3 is TGTGCCAGCAGCTTAACAGGGGTGCCGGGGACC. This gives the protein CASSLTGVPGT. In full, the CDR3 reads CASSLTGVPGTQYF.

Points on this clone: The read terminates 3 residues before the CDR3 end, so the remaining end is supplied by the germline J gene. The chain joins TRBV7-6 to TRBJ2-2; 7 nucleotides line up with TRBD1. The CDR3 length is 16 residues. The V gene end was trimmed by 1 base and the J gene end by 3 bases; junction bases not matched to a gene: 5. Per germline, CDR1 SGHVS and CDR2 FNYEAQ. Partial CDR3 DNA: TGTGCCAGCAGCTTAGTGAGGGGGCGTGACACCGGGGAG. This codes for CASSLVRGRDTGE. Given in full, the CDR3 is CASSLVRGRDTGELFF. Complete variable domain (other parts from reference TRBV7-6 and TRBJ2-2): GAGVSQSPRYKVTKRGQDVALRCDPISGHVSLYWYRQALGQGPEFLTYFNYEAQQDKSGLPNDRFSAERPEGSISTLTIQRTEQRDSAMYRCASSLVRGRDTGELFFGEGSRLTVL.